This T cell receptor (beta chain) was identified in a study of cytomegalovirus exposure and HLA in healthy donors. The CDR3 is 12 residues long. CDR1 is SGHTA, CDR2 FQGTGA, per germline. Trimming shortened V by 4 bases and J by 4 bases, and 4 bases separated the two germline ends. Overall study results and limits: Associated with cytomegalovirus, according to the listing, were 150 to 200 TCR beta chains.

This clone came up once. Its antigen remains unidentified. Primers included in the PCR were 60 Vbeta and 13 Jbeta primers. The table came from immunoSEQ multiplex PCR; TCRdb's copy has only in-frame clones and leaves some out. There are 200,000 to 250,000 clones in the sample; roughly 84% occur only once, and 0.24% lies in the top ten. Input material: PBMCs. This chain links TRBV7-3 with TRBJ2-2; D gene uncertain. The receptor comes from a girl aged 2 to 10 in good health and CMV-seronegative. CDR3 coding DNA: TGTGCCAGCAGCTCCTCCACCGGGGAGCTGTTTTTT. It specifies CASSSSTGELFF. Supplemented by reference TRBV7-3 and TRBJ2-2, the full variable domain reads GAGVSQTPSNKVTEKGKYVELRCDPISGHTALYWYRQSLGQGPEFLIYFQGTGAADDSGLPNDRFFAVRPEGSVSTLKIQRTERGDSAVYLCASSSSTGELFFGEGSRLTVL.